Sequencing of this TCR beta chain was carried out in a study of T cells expressing NK-cell markers. TCRdb re-analyzed the 5' RACE reads; it lists each CDR3 protein once, without DNA. Reported are approximately 550,000 distinct CDR3 sequences; the ten largest clones contain 3% to 4.5%. Germline V gives CDR1 MGHDK, CDR2 SYGVNS. The CDR3 covers 15 residues. The specimen sequenced was blood T cells: a sorted CD56 or NKG2C T cell subset, CD4+ or CD8+ T cells, or bulk PBMC T cells (not recorded which). The clonotype was recovered from a man between 18 and 29 years old in good health. This chain links TRBV25-1 with TRBJ2-7; TCRdb proposes TRBD1, but this gene call is untestable without DNA. The CDR3 sequence is CASRPGQGQRTEQYF.